This TCR beta chain was recovered during a study of blood T cells in healthy people across ages. The table lists this clonotype with many counts. As yet, its antigen is unknown. The CDR3 is 15 amino acids. In germline, CDR1 is MDHEN, CDR2 SYDVKM. Trimming pared 1 base from V and 8 bases from J, leaving 15 bases between. Whole-study results and caveats: Greater diversity and more naive CD4+ cells were seen in long-lived donors than in aged donors. Conclusively comparing naive with antigen-experienced cells was impossible with unsorted PBMCs. Lack of knowledge of donor CMV status possibly confounded expanded clonotype changes. Per million T cells, the diversity of TCR beta decreased roughly linearly as age advanced.

Through a sample-barcoded 5' primer and a J-beta primer mix, a second PCR was run for roughly 6 to 12 cycles. MiXCR was run by TCRdb on the 5' RACE reads, yielding one entry per CDR3 protein. The profile shows 700,000 to 800,000 distinct CDR3 sequences, about 40% of them singletons. The receptor was isolated from a woman aged 55-70 years in good health. Material for sequencing was blood. V gene TRBV28 combines with J gene TRBJ2-1, with D tentatively TRBD2 (6 bases). The CDR3 is CASSLFSGGVYEQFF. CDR3 sequence (DNA): TGTGCCAGCAGTTTATTTTCCGGGGGAGTATATGAGCAGTTCTTC. Drawing the rest from reference TRBV28 and TRBJ2-1, the complete variable domain is DVKVTQSSRYLVKRTGEKVFLECVQDMDHENMFWYRQDPGLGLRLIYFSYDVKMKEKGDIPEGYSVSREKKERFSLILESASTNQTSMYLCASSLFSGGVYEQFFGPGTRLTVL.